These 22 T cell receptor beta chains originate from one sample sequenced in a study of blood T cell repertoires in COVID-19. TCRdb keeps only in-frame clones here, not all; method: immunoSEQ multiplex PCR. The top ten hold approximately 2.2% of the sample, which has roughly 150,000 clones, approximately 91% seen once. The sequenced material came from peripheral blood. The origin of the receptors is a man aged 18-30 years with acute or convalescent COVID-19.

This chain connects TRBV24-1 to TRBJ2-1; 10 bases align to TRBD2. The CDR3 covers 17 residues. Germline-derived CDR1 and CDR2 are KGHDR and SFDVKD. With 0 bases clipped from V and 2 bases from J, the junction kept 3 bases outside the gene matches. The CDR3 region is CATSDLNLAGAYNEQFF. CDR3 nucleotides: TGTGCCACCAGTGATTTGAACCTAGCGGGGGCCTACAATGAGCAGTTCTTC.

This chain uses TRBV18 with TRBJ1-5; a weak D match, TRBD1 (5 bases). Trimming pared 8 bases from V and 5 bases from J, leaving 13 bases between. The CDR3 loop spans 13 amino acids. Germline CDR1 and CDR2: KGHSH and LQKENI. CDR3 amino acids: CASGRGSDQPQHF. The DNA for the CDR3 is TGTGCCAGCGGACGGGGGTCGGATCAGCCCCAGCATTTT.

The CDR3 DNA is TGTGCCAGCTCATCTCAGGGGGTAGGAACTGAAGCTTTCTTT. Protein product: CASSSQGVGTEAFF. This sequence joins TRBV18 and TRBJ1-1, with TRBD1 matching 7 bases. The CDR3 length is 14 residues. Trimming cost V 5 bases and J 5 bases; bases outside gene matches: 8. Germline CDR1 KGHSH, CDR2 LQKENI.

The J gene is TRBJ1-1, the V gene TRBV9, with D possibly matching TRBD1 (5 bases). V was cut by 5 bases and J by 1 base, with 15 bases left in between. Per the germline V gene, CDR1 is SGDLS and CDR2 is YYNGEE. This CDR3 spans 15 amino acids. CDR3 DNA sequence: TGTGCCAGCAGGTCCCCGCTTACAGGGAACACTGAAGCTTTCTTT. The encoded protein is CASRSPLTGNTEAFF.

The rearrangement links TRBV5-8 to TRBJ1-6; 8 bases map to TRBD1. Germline V gives CDR1 SGHTS, CDR2 YDEGEE. The V and J ends lost 3 bases and 8 bases, in that order; junction bases with no gene match: 4. CDR3 size: 14 residues. CDR3 DNA: TGTGCCAGCAGCTCGGACAGGGCCCATTCACCCCTCCACTTT. Protein product: CASSSDRAHSPLHF.

The chain is built from TRBV6-1 and TRBJ1-1; D unresolved. With 2 bases removed from V and 6 bases from J, the gap between germline ends came to 13 bases. CDR1 MNHNS and CDR2 SASEGT come from the germline V gene. The CDR3 runs 14 residues. The CDR3 spells CASSESPTVAEAFF. Written as DNA, the CDR3 is TGTGCCAGCAGTGAAAGCCCCACCGTCGCTGAAGCTTTCTTT.

A single count supports this clone. The V call is TRBV19, the J call TRBJ2-7; possibly TRBD1 for D (5 bases). The V end lost 5 bases, the J end lost 2 bases, and 10 bases lay between the germline ends. This CDR3 has 13 residues. Looked up from germline, CDR1 is LNHDA and CDR2 is SQIVND (reference sequence). Written as DNA, the CDR3 is TGTGCCAGTAGTCCAGGGCCTGCCTACGAGCAGTACTTC. This gives the protein CASSPGPAYEQYF.

This rearrangement joins TRBV10-2 to TRBJ1-5; TRBD1 matches at 7 bases. Germline V CDR1 and CDR2: WSHSY, SAAADI. Trimming took 6 bases from V and 0 from J; bases not matched to a gene: 2. This CDR3 has 14 residues. The CDR3, as DNA: TGCGCCAGCAGAGGGACAGATAGCAATCAGCCCCAGCATTTT. The encoded protein is CASRGTDSNQPQHF.

The chain combines TRBV3-1 (or the pseudogene TRBV3-2) with TRBJ1-2; D gene uncertain. V was cut by 3 bases and J by 2 bases, with 7 bases left in between. The CDR3 length is 13 residues. The germline CDR1 and CDR2 sequences are LGHDT and YNNKEL (reference sequence). The CDR3 DNA reads as TGTGCCAGCAGCCACGGGATAAACTATGGCTACACCTTC. Its translation is CASSHGINYGYTF.

This chain uses TRBV14 with TRBJ2-2; no firm D call. V was clipped by 2 bases and J by 7 bases, with 17 bases between them. The CDR3 runs to 16 residues. Per the germline V gene, CDR1 is SGHDN and CDR2 is FVKESK. The CDR3, as DNA: TGTGCCAGCAGCCAATCTTGGGCAAGGCCCGGCGGGGAGCTGTTTTTT. This encodes CASSQSWARPGGELFF.

The chain is built from TRBV27 and TRBJ2-1, with no clear D. CDR1 is MNHEY, CDR2 SMNVEV, per germline (reference sequence). This CDR3 contains 13 residues. Trimming took off 4 bases at V and 4 bases at J, with 8 bases between the two ends. The chain's CDR3 is CASSSLPYNEQFF. The CDR3, as DNA: TGTGCCAGCAGTTCTCTCCCGTACAATGAGCAGTTCTTC.

The chain combines TRBV6-5 with TRBJ2-7; 9 positions agree with TRBD1. The CDR3 consists of 15 residues. CDR1 and CDR2 (germline): MNHEY, SVGAGI. J was trimmed by 3 bases and V by 4 bases; bases with no gene match: 7. The CDR3 DNA sequence: TGTGCCAGCAGTTTCTCCGGGACAGGGCGCTACGAGCAGTACTTC. This sequence encodes CASSFSGTGRYEQYF.

This chain connects TRBV6-5 to TRBJ1-3; the D gene is possibly TRBD1 (5 bases). Germline lookup yields CDR1 MNHEY and CDR2 SVGAGI. The CDR3 extends over 15 amino acids. V was trimmed by 6 bases and J by 0 bases, leaving 12 bases between them. CDR3: CASRDNGRSGNTIYF. CDR3 DNA: TGTGCCAGCAGGGACAACGGACGCTCTGGAAACACCATATATTTT.

The V call is TRBV29-1, the J call TRBJ1-1; D not certain. V dropped 6 bases and J dropped 1 base, with 18 bases sitting between them. Germline lookup yields CDR1 SQVTM and CDR2 ANQGSEA. The CDR3 is made up of 15 amino acids. CDR3 in amino acids: CSVASGLIQNTEAFF. The CDR3 DNA sequence: TGCAGCGTCGCCTCAGGCCTAATACAGAACACTGAAGCTTTCTTT.

The rearrangement uses TRBV6-5 and TRBJ1-2; D uncertain. The V gene's germline CDR1 is MNHEY and CDR2 SVGAGI. CDR3 length: 14 residues. Trimming left V 4 bases short and J 2 bases short, with 11 bases between. As DNA, the CDR3 is TGTGCCAGCAGTTCCCGGGAGGGCAACTATGGCTACACCTTC. Protein: CASSSREGNYGYTF.

The rearrangement joins TRBV30 to TRBJ2-7, with TRBD1 matching 9 bases. The germline CDR1 and CDR2 sequences are GTSNPN and SVGIG (reference sequence). V lost 0 bases, J lost 1 base, and 7 bases stayed unmatched. The CDR3 runs 16 residues. CDR3 nucleotides: TGTGCCTGGAGTGTACAGGTAGGACAGGGGTCCTACGAGCAGTACTTC. As protein: CAWSVQVGQGSYEQYF.

The chain carries TRBV30 and TRBJ1-3; TRBD1 matches 8 bases. Germline CDR1 and CDR2: GTSNPN and SVGIG (reference sequence). This CDR3 comprises 14 residues. V gave up 3 bases and J gave up 6 bases; unmatched junction bases: 7. CDR3 sequence reads: CAWSQGAGANTIYF. The DNA of the CDR3 is TGTGCCTGGAGCCAGGGGGCCGGGGCAAACACCATATATTTT.

This clone was recorded once. The chain has TRBV7-7 and TRBJ1-3; 8 positions match TRBD1. CDR3 length: 13 amino acids. The V segment lost 5 bases and the J segment 4 bases; nucleotides outside the gene matches: 1. Germline CDR1 and CDR2: SSHAT and FNYEAQ (reference sequence). The CDR3 DNA reads TGTGCCAGCAGCGGGGACAGGGGAAACACCATATATTTT. This encodes CASSGDRGNTIYF.

The chain uses TRBV7-9 and TRBJ1-1, with 8 bases identical to TRBD1. V shed 5 bases, J shed 1 base, and the junction held 3 bases outside the gene matches. Germline V lookup: CDR1 SEHNR, CDR2 FQNEAQ (reference sequence). The CDR3 is 14 amino acids. The CDR3 spells CASSQTGENTEAFF. The CDR3 bases are TGTGCCAGCAGCCAGACAGGGGAGAACACTGAAGCTTTCTTT.

This clone appeared a single time. J is TRBJ1-1 and V is TRBV30, with 10 bases fitting TRBD1. The CDR3 spans 16 residues. With V trimmed by 3 bases and J by 1 base, 8 bases remained unmatched. Germline loops: CDR1 GTSNPN, CDR2 SVGIG (reference sequence). The CDR3 DNA reads TGTGCCTGGAGCGAGGGGGGACAGGGGTGGAACACTGAAGCTTTCTTT. This codes for CAWSEGGQGWNTEAFF.

V usage is TRBV10-3 and J usage is TRBJ1-1; D gene uncertain. There are 13 residues in the CDR3. Trimming left V 8 bases short and J 8 bases short, with 18 bases between. CDR1 is ENHRY, CDR2 SYGVKD, per germline. CDR3 in DNA: TGTGCCATCGGAGGGAGTGGATCCGGCGAAGCTTTCTTT. Its protein product is CAIGGSGSGEAFF.

The chain links TRBV14 to TRBJ1-3; no clear D. V was cut by 0 bases and J by 0 bases, with 6 bases left in between. This CDR3 contains 15 residues. CDR1 is SGHDN, CDR2 FVKESK, per germline. In DNA form, the CDR3 reads TGTGCCAGCAGCCAAGATGGCCTCTCTGGAAACACCATATATTTT. Translated: CASSQDGLSGNTIYF.